Each of the 32 T cell receptor beta chains below was sequenced from the same sample in a study of blood T cell repertoires in COVID-19. Libraries were prepared by immunoSEQ multiplex PCR; TCRdb keeps only in-frame clonotypes and omits some of them. The sample contains about 120,000 clones, 75% to 85% of which appear only once. The material sequenced was peripheral blood. These receptors were collected from a human donor in a cohort sampled during active COVID-19.

The rearrangement joins TRBV4-1 to TRBJ2-3; D gene unclear. The CDR3 is 14 residues long. CDR1 is MGHRA and CDR2 is YSYEKL in the germline V gene. V lost 3 bases, J lost 2 bases, and 9 bases lay in between. The CDR3 here is CASSQFTDTDTQYF. CDR3 bases: TGCGCCAGCAGCCAGTTTACAGACACAGATACGCAGTATTTT.

J is TRBJ2-5 and V is TRBV19, with D perhaps TRBD1 (6 bases). Germline values: CDR1 LNHDA, CDR2 SQIVND (reference sequence). The CDR3 is 14 residues long. Trimming shortened V by 5 bases and J by 2 bases, and 12 bases separated the two germline ends. CDR3 loop: CASSAYRDQETQYF. In DNA, the CDR3 is TGTGCCAGTAGTGCATACAGGGATCAAGAGACCCAGTACTTC.

The V and J genes are TRBV7-2 and TRBJ1-5; D uncertain. V shed 5 bases and J shed 2 bases, with 10 bases lying between them. Germline V gene data show CDR1 as SGHTA and CDR2 as FQGNSA. This CDR3 region has 14 residues. The DNA of the CDR3 is TGTGCCAGCAGCCTGCGTCGGGGCAATCAGCCCCAGCATTTT. Its protein is CASSLRRGNQPQHF.

This rearrangement joins TRBV15 to TRBJ2-5, with TRBD1 matching 7 bases. CDR1 LNHNV and CDR2 YYDKDF come from the germline V gene (reference sequence). V gave up 5 bases and J gave up 2 bases; unmatched junction bases: 2. The CDR3 is 13 residues long. The DNA of the CDR3 is TGTGCCACCAGCTACAGGGGTCAAGAGACCCAGTACTTC. It encodes CATSYRGQETQYF.

The J gene is TRBJ2-7, the V gene TRBV4-1, with D tentatively TRBD1 (5 bases). This CDR3 contains 13 residues. Trimming removed 1 base at V and 3 bases at J, with 7 bases between. Germline CDR1 MGHRA, CDR2 YSYEKL. The CDR3 bases are TGCGCCAGCAGCCAAGGACAGTACTACGAGCAGTACTTC. Translated: CASSQGQYYEQYF.

This clone occurred once. The chain has TRBV13 and TRBJ2-7; tentative D call: TRBD1 (6 bases). Trimming took off 3 bases at V and 1 base at J, with 13 bases between the two ends. Germline V CDR1 and CDR2: PRHDT, FYEKMQ (reference sequence). The CDR3 has 15 amino acids. The CDR3 DNA reads as TGTGCCAGCAGCTTGGCTATCGGGACATCCTACGAGCAGTACTTC. It yields the protein CASSLAIGTSYEQYF.

V and J are TRBV27 and TRBJ2-2; the match to TRBD1 covers 8 bases. The CDR3 has 16 amino acids. CDR1 MNHEY and CDR2 SMNVEV come from the germline V gene (reference sequence). Trimming at V came to 6 bases and at J to 0 bases, leaving 6 bases not matched to a gene. The CDR3: CASRQGVHANTGELFF. CDR3 sequence (DNA): TGTGCCAGCAGACAGGGGGTTCACGCGAACACCGGGGAGCTGTTTTTT.

This chain connects TRBV12-2 to TRBJ1-2; the DNA was not compared with TRBD1, the D call given in the table. TRBV12-2 is termed a pseudogene. The CDR3 consists of 15 residues. The CDR3 reads CASRSPTGRDYGYTF. For the CDR3, the DNA is TGTGCAAGTCGCTCCCCGACAGGTCGAGACTATGGCTACACCTTC.

This clone was observed once. CDR3: CASSRAAGVGFTDTQYF. Here the CDR3 DNA reads TGTGCCAGCAGTCGTGCGGCGGGTGTGGGGTTCACAGATACGCAGTATTTT. V usage is TRBV27 and J usage is TRBJ2-3; a weak D match, TRBD2 (5 bases). Germline values: CDR1 MNHEY, CDR2 SMNVEV (reference sequence). V was trimmed by 5 bases and J by 2 bases, leaving 20 bases between them. The CDR3 length is 17 residues.

This clone was counted a single time. The genes are TRBV7-8 and TRBJ2-6, with D tentatively TRBD2 (5 bases). In germline, CDR1 is SGHVS, CDR2 FQNEAQ. V was shortened by 5 bases and J by 3 bases, with 11 bases between the two germline ends. The CDR3 has 15 amino acids. Here the CDR3 DNA reads TGTGCCAGCAGCCGCACGAGGGTTGGGGCCAACGTCCTGACTTTC. Amino acid sequence: CASSRTRVGANVLTF.

V and J are TRBV11-2 and TRBJ2-7; possibly TRBD1 for D (6 bases). Germline-derived CDR1 and CDR2 are SGHAT and FQNNGV. Trimming cost V 8 bases and J 2 bases, with 13 bases left between them. This CDR3 spans 13 amino acids. The CDR3 is CASQGQGPYEQYF. The CDR3 nucleotides read TGTGCCAGCCAGGGGCAGGGCCCCTACGAGCAGTACTTC.

The chain couples TRBV3-1 (or the pseudogene TRBV3-2) to TRBJ2-7, with 10 bases aligning to TRBD2. The length of the CDR3 is 15 residues. Germline V gene sequence: CDR1 LGHDT, CDR2 YNNKEL (reference sequence). V lost 4 bases to trimming and J lost 6 bases; unmatched junction nucleotides: 9. CDR3 loop: CASSRGWSGRAEQYF. CDR3 sequence (DNA): TGTGCCAGCAGCCGGGGATGGAGCGGGAGGGCCGAGCAGTACTTC.

The genes are TRBV19 and TRBJ2-3; 8 nucleotides agree with TRBD1. The germline V gene has CDR1 LNHDA and CDR2 SQIVND (reference sequence). V trimming: 10 bases; J trimming: 4 bases; junction bases outside the gene matches: 7. This CDR3 comprises 13 residues. CDR3 loop: CATTGAVADTQYF. The CDR3 region has the DNA TGTGCCACGACAGGGGCAGTGGCAGATACGCAGTATTTT.

The V gene is TRBV24-1, the J gene TRBJ2-1, with D hard to call. The germline gives CDR1 KGHDR, CDR2 SFDVKD. The CDR3 is 13 amino acids. The germline V and J ends were trimmed by 2 bases and 6 bases, with 7 bases remaining between them. The CDR3 protein is CATSDSNGNEQFF. The CDR3 DNA reads TGTGCCACCAGTGATTCTAACGGCAATGAGCAGTTCTTC.

This chain connects TRBV9 to TRBJ1-5; 11 bases fit TRBD1. CDR1 is SGDLS, CDR2 YYNGEE, per germline. With 4 bases clipped from V and 6 bases from J, the junction kept 12 bases outside the gene matches. The CDR3 covers 17 residues. In DNA form, the CDR3 reads TGTGCCAGCAGCAAAAGACCGGGACAGGGGGTTCGTCAGCCCCAGCATTTT. It is translated as CASSKRPGQGVRQPQHF.

The rearrangement uses TRBV7-8 and TRBJ1-4; 10 bases match TRBD1. This CDR3 is 16 amino acids long. Trimming cost V 0 bases and J 8 bases; bases outside gene matches: 6. In germline, CDR1 is SGHVS, CDR2 FQNEAQ. CDR3 region: CASSLAADRGREKLFF. CDR3 coding DNA: TGTGCCAGCAGCTTAGCTGCGGACAGGGGGAGGGAAAAACTGTTTTTT.

This CDR3 is CASSLGDYSNQPQHF. CDR3 in DNA: TGTGCCAGCAGCTTAGGGGATTATAGCAATCAGCCCCAGCATTTT. The chain links TRBV5-6 to TRBJ1-5, with D possibly being TRBD1 (5 bases). Germline lookup yields CDR1 SGHDT and CDR2 YYEEEE. Trimming removed 2 bases from V and 0 bases from J, with 9 bases in between. The CDR3 is 15 residues long.

Only one count was recorded for this clone. The chain is built from TRBV6-2 or TRBV6-3 and TRBJ2-2; D is perhaps TRBD1 (6 bases). This CDR3 has 16 amino acids. Germline CDR1 and CDR2: MNHEY and SVGEGT. Trimming took 6 bases from V and 6 from J, leaving 20 bases between them. This CDR3 reads CASSPLGARSPGELFF. The CDR3 DNA is TGTGCCAGCAGCCCTCTGGGGGCCCGGTCGCCCGGGGAGCTGTTTTTT.

This clone has just one count. The V gene is TRBV19, the J gene TRBJ1-4, with TRBD1 matching over 10 bases. Germline assignment: CDR1 LNHDA and CDR2 SQIVND (reference sequence). V lost 3 bases to trimming and J lost 1 base; unmatched junction nucleotides: 8. The length of the CDR3 is 18 residues. CDR3 sequence (DNA): TGTGCCAGTAGTATCGGACAGGGGGGAAGGGGAACTAATGAAAAACTGTTTTTT. Translating it yields CASSIGQGGRGTNEKLFF. The variable domain in full, with the rest retrieved from reference TRBV19 and TRBJ1-4, is DGGITQSPKYLFRKEGQNVTLSCEQNLNHDAMYWYRQDPGQGLRLIYYSQIVNDFQKGDIAEGYSVSREKKESFPLTVTSAQKNPTAFYLCASSIGQGGRGTNEKLFFGSGTQLSVL.

This clone was seen a handful of times. The J gene is TRBJ2-3, the V gene TRBV6-5; TRBD1 aligns across 9 bases. The CDR3 is 13 residues long. V lost 8 bases to trimming and J lost 6 bases; unmatched junction nucleotides: 6. Germline CDR1 is MNHEY and CDR2 is SVGAGI. CDR3 nucleotide sequence: TGTGCCAGCTGGGACAGGGTAGGGGATACGCAGTATTTT. Its protein is CASWDRVGDTQYF.

The chain recombines TRBV5-1 with TRBJ2-7; D possibly corresponds to TRBD1 (6 bases). Germline loops: CDR1 SGHRS, CDR2 YFSETQ. The CDR3 contains 14 residues. V was clipped by 3 bases and J by 6 bases, with 16 bases between them. The CDR3 region has the DNA TGCGCCAGCAGCTGGGTCGGGGCAGGGGCCGAGCAGTACTTC. Protein: CASSWVGAGAEQYF. Variable domain in full (rest from reference TRBV5-1 and TRBJ2-7): KAGVTQTPRYLIKTRGQQVTLSCSPISGHRSVSWYQQTPGQGLQFLFEYFSETQRNKGNFPGRFSGRQFSNSRSEMNVSTLELGDSALYLCASSWVGAGAEQYFGPGTRLTVT.

The rearrangement links TRBV5-1 to TRBJ1-2, with 9 bases aligning to TRBD1. V trimming: 4 bases; J trimming: 7 bases; junction bases outside the gene matches: 5. The CDR3 runs 13 residues. Per the germline V gene, CDR1 is SGHRS and CDR2 is YFSETQ. CDR3 DNA sequence: TGCGCCAGCAGCCCGGACAGGGGCGTTGGCTACACCTTC. Translation: CASSPDRGVGYTF.

Written as DNA, the CDR3 is TGTGCCAGCACCTCGGGTTTCGCGAACACTGAAGCTTTCTTT. This encodes CASTSGFANTEAFF. V gene TRBV11-2 combines with J gene TRBJ1-1; D unclear. The CDR3 has 14 residues. The germline V and J ends were trimmed by 7 bases and 1 base, with 13 bases remaining between them. Per germline, CDR1 SGHAT and CDR2 FQNNGV.

V gene TRBV7-2 combines with J gene TRBJ2-4, with TRBD2 matching 11 bases. CDR1 is SGHTA and CDR2 is FQGNSA in the germline V gene. Unmatched junction bases numbered 0, after V lost 1 base and J lost 1 base. This CDR3 comprises 16 residues. The CDR3 DNA sequence: TGTGCCAGCAGCTTAGGACTAGCGGGGGCCAAAAACATTCAGTACTTC. It encodes CASSLGLAGAKNIQYF.

The chain has TRBV28 and TRBJ2-5; TRBD1 agrees at 8 bases. V was pared by 4 bases and J by 4 bases, with 11 bases of the junction left unmatched. Germline-derived CDR1 and CDR2 are MDHEN and SYDVKM. The length of the CDR3 is 16 residues. The CDR3 reads CASSYYRGNRGETQYF. DNA for the CDR3: TGTGCCAGCAGTTATTACAGGGGGAACAGGGGAGAGACCCAGTACTTC.

The chain recombines TRBV5-5 with TRBJ1-2; TRBD1 might be the D (6 bases). Trimming took 2 bases from V and 5 from J, leaving 13 bases between them. The CDR3 length is 14 residues. CDR1 SGHKS and CDR2 YYEKEE come from the germline V gene (reference sequence). As DNA, the CDR3 is TGTGCCAGCAGCTTTCGGGACACAGCATATGGCTACACCTTC. It translates to CASSFRDTAYGYTF.

This clone came up once. This sequence joins TRBV28 and TRBJ1-5; TRBD1 matches 8 bases. Germline V gene sequence: CDR1 MDHEN, CDR2 SYDVKM. The CDR3 extends over 13 amino acids. V trimming: 4 bases; J trimming: 6 bases; junction bases outside the gene matches: 2. The CDR3 loop is CASSSGGSQPQHF. The CDR3 DNA is TGTGCCAGCAGTTCAGGGGGCAGTCAGCCCCAGCATTTT.

V and J are TRBV28 and TRBJ2-7; no clear D. This CDR3 spans 13 amino acids. Deletions cut 1 base from V and 3 bases from J, with 7 bases between. The V gene's germline CDR1 is MDHEN and CDR2 SYDVKM. The CDR3 sequence is CASSLSVYYEQYF. As DNA, the CDR3 is TGTGCCAGCAGTTTATCGGTCTACTACGAGCAGTACTTC.

The chain is built from TRBV7-9 and TRBJ2-7; TRBD1 aligns across 7 bases. Trimming cost V 2 bases and J 6 bases; bases outside gene matches: 7. The CDR3 has 14 amino acids. Germline V CDR1 and CDR2: SEHNR, FQNEAQ (reference sequence). The DNA of the CDR3 is TGTGCCAGCAGCTTACTACAGGGGCCTAGCGAGCAGTACTTC. Its translation is CASSLLQGPSEQYF.

The CDR3 coding sequence is TGTGCCAGCAGCCTGAAGCGGGGGCCCTTCACAGATACGCAGTATTTT. Its translation is CASSLKRGPFTDTQYF. The chain combines TRBV3-1 (or the pseudogene TRBV3-2) with TRBJ2-3; 8 bases align to TRBD2. CDR1 and CDR2 (germline): LGHDT, YNNKEL (reference sequence). V shed 4 bases, J shed 2 bases, and the junction held 8 bases outside the gene matches. The CDR3 sequence is 16 residues long.

This clone came up a few times. The J gene is TRBJ1-5, the V gene TRBV29-1; 7 bases are a match to TRBD1. J was trimmed by 0 bases and V by 4 bases; bases with no gene match: 6. This CDR3 spans 15 amino acids. CDR1 and CDR2 (germline): SQVTM, ANQGSEA. Here the CDR3 reads CSVVLTGHSNQPQHF. In DNA form, the CDR3 reads TGCAGCGTTGTCCTGACAGGGCATAGCAATCAGCCCCAGCATTTT.

This chain uses TRBV7-9 with TRBJ2-1; 11 bases match TRBD2. The CDR3 contains 18 residues. After removal of 1 base from V and 9 bases from J, the junction contained 14 bases not matched to a gene. Germline CDR1 SEHNR, CDR2 FQNEAQ (reference sequence). This CDR3 is CASSLGLAGGLRVFEQFF. CDR3 sequence (DNA): TGTGCCAGCAGCTTAGGTCTAGCGGGGGGACTCAGGGTATTTGAGCAGTTCTTC.